This TCR beta chain derives from a study of beta chain features in type 1 diabetes (dated by TCRdb to the late 2010s). About the full investigation: Patients and healthy donors did not differ in mean age, gender distribution, total cell number or subset yield. Regulatory and stem cell-like memory subsets were isolated from only 8 patients and about 8 healthy donors, whereas naive and central memory subsets came from all 30 or so donors. The study compared TCRB repertoires of sorted circulating CD4+ T cell subsets between recently diagnosed type 1 diabetes patients and matched healthy donors. A total of about 100,000,000 sorted cells were examined across all samples, and RNA yield correlated strongly with the number of cells per subset. The investigation overall reported the following: In all four CD4+ subsets, TCRB CDR3 length was moderately but significantly shorter in type 1 diabetes patients. The naive, central memory and regulatory TCRB repertoires appeared to resemble one another more closely among patients than among healthy donors. Shorter templates might have been favored by PCR, but patient and control samples were amplified and corrected together, so both groups would have been affected equally by any skew. HLA sub-analyses involved small numbers of individuals, so any influence of HLA type on TCRB rearrangement remained unresolved. Because cDNA rather than genomic DNA was sequenced, highly expressing activated cells could have been over-represented, although no difference in activation and CD3 levels was found between groups. At VDJ recombination sites, type 1 diabetes patients had fewer insertions and more deleted nucleotides, which implies abnormalities in thymic rearrangement.

The entire isolated RNA was reverse transcribed using the High Capacity cDNA Reverse Transcription Kit, and thus expressed TCRB transcripts were sequenced. Naive, central memory and regulatory T cell samples underwent deep immunoSEQ sequencing, averaging around 3.9 million total reads per sample. Sorted cells were lysed in RLT buffer and RNA was extracted with DNase-treated RNeasy Micro or Mini kits, depending on cell number. To prevent cross-contamination, each cell subset was processed individually, whereas patient and healthy donor samples were processed jointly. The immunoSEQ multiplex PCR was used to amplify TCRB sequences from cDNA, yielding 87-bp fragments that span the CDR3 region. The amplicons were sequenced using the Illumina HiSeq platform. The original pipeline was this. Synthetic template baselines were used to correct PCR bias computationally, reads within Hamming distance 2 were collapsed, and singletons that could not be merged were discarded. Reads were aligned to IMGT to assign V, D and J genes, CDR3 length, and insertions or deletions at six rearrangement sites. Within each subset, clonotype counts were normalized to the number of sorted cells before true diversity and Gini coefficients were calculated with the tcR R package. The overlap coefficient, calculated on TCRB nucleotide sequences, was used to quantify repertoire sharing. Out-of-frame TCRB sequences from naive cells were analyzed to stand in for the pre-selection repertoire. TCRdb took over this immuneACCESS table, retaining in-frame rearrangements with V and J assigned. Such tables are incomplete; in checked studies, under half of the missing clones stem from an unresolved V gene, and the remainder is unexplained. Clonal size and the V and J genes are those of that table, whereas D and trimming came from the DNA. A total of 400,000 or so clones appear in this sample, roughly an eighth of them only once. 0.0095% to 0.013% of the sample rests with the top ten.

The table lists this clone with a few counts. No antigen is known for it. Per-base qualities were not stored, and no clone one base away is much larger. Each donor gave one peripheral blood draw, averaging about 120 mL, which was collected into heparinised tubes. A BD FACSAria II and a panel including CD45RO, CCR7, CD25, CD127, CD95 and CD27 were used to sort naive, central memory, regulatory and stem cell-like memory CD4+ T cells. All sorted populations exceeded 98% purity. PBMCs were isolated right away by Lymphoprep density gradient centrifugation and were stained directly, without culture. So that batch effects would be minimized, each experiment stained and sorted samples in pairs, pairing one healthy donor with one patient. Looking up the germline V gene yields CDR1 MDHEN and CDR2 SYDVKM. Ends trimmed: V by 3 bases, J by 6 bases; bases unmatched to a gene: 8. The CDR3 measures 14 amino acids from cysteine to phenylalanine. CDR3 DNA is the only sequence kept; it has 42 bases, read in frame from the first base.

The sample was naive CD4+ T cells from blood. The cell subset or site label, read with the paper, signifies: true naive CD4+ T cells. This receptor chain uses TRBV28 and TRBJ2-7, with 7 bases aligning to TRBD2. The clonotype was recovered from a woman aged 18-29 years with type 1 diabetes. The DNA sequence is TGTGCCAGCAGTTTGGGAGGGACCCTGGGCGAGCAGTACTTC. Its translation is CASSLGGTLGEQYF.